One sample yielded the 3 T cell receptor beta chains listed below, sequenced in a study of blood T cell repertoires in COVID-19. Clones were sequenced by immunoSEQ multiplex PCR, and TCRdb holds only the in-frame ones, with some missing. The repertoire has a few hundred thousand clones, 86% of them found once; the top ten carry around 3%. Material for sequencing was peripheral blood. All receptors derive from a woman under 40 with active or convalescent COVID-19.

The chain uses TRBV5-1 and TRBJ1-1; TRBD1 is a possible D gene (6 bases). This CDR3 comprises 14 residues. Trimming removed 5 bases at V and 8 bases at J, with 19 bases between. The germline CDR1 and CDR2 sequences are SGHRS and YFSETQ. DNA for the CDR3: TGCGCCAGCAGTACCGGGACACCCTTTTTAGAAGCTTTCTTT. This gives the protein CASSTGTPFLEAFF.

The rearrangement links TRBV5-1 to TRBJ2-1; 7 bases fit TRBD1. CDR3 length equals 14 residues. In germline, CDR1 is SGHRS, CDR2 YFSETQ. Trimming took 0 bases from V and 4 from J; bases not matched to a gene: 1. The CDR3 DNA reads as TGCGCCAGCAGCTTGGGACAGGGTTACAATGAGCAGTTCTTC. The encoded protein is CASSLGQGYNEQFF.

The chain is built from TRBV4-3 and TRBJ1-3; a weak D match, TRBD1 (6 bases). Germline V gene lookup returns CDR1 LGHNA and CDR2 YSLEER. Trimming cost V 1 base and J 0 bases, with 13 bases left between them. This CDR3 is built from 17 residues. The chain's CDR3 is CASSQATAGASGNTIYF. CDR3 DNA: TGCGCCAGCAGCCAAGCCACGGCAGGGGCCTCTGGAAACACCATATATTTT.